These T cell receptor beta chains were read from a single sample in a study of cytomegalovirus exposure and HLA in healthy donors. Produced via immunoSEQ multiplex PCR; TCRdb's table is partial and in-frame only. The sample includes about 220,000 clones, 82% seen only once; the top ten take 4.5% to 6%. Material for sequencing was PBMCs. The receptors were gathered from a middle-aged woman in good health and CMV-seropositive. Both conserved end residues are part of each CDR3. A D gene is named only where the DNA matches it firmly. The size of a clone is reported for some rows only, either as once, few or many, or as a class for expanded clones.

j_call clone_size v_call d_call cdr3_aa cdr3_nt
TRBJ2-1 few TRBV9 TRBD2 CASSVVGGGPGNEQFF TGTGCCAGCAGCGTAGTTGGGGGAGGGCCTGGGAATGAGCAGTTCTTC
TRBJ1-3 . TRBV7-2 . CASSLGPRGAINTIYF TGTGCCAGCAGCTTAGGCCCTCGGGGGGCGATCAACACCATATATTTT
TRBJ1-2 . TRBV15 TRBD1 CATSTGTVNGYTF TGTGCCACCAGCACCGGGACAGTCAATGGCTACACCTTC
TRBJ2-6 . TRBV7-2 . CASSLLTQAGANVLTF TGTGCCAGCAGCTTACTCACGCAGGCTGGGGCCAACGTCCTGACTTTC
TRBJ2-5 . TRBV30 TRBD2 CAWSLSLAGGRETQYF TGTGCCTGGAGTCTCTCTTTAGCGGGGGGGCGGGAGACCCAGTACTTC
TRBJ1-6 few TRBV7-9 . CASSPGQSLLHF TGTGCCAGCAGCCCAGGACAGTCTCTCCTCCACTTT
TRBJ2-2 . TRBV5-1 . CASRISPLNTGELFF TGCGCCAGCCGTATCTCCCCACTGAACACCGGGGAGCTGTTTTTT
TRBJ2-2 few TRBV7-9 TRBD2 CASSSRSGGGTGELFF TGTGCCAGCAGCTCTAGATCGGGAGGCGGCACCGGGGAGCTGTTTTTT
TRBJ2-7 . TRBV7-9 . CASSPSLPGPHEQYF TGTGCCAGCAGCCCGTCCCTTCCGGGTCCCCACGAGCAGTACTTC
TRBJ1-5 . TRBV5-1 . CASSLEGVDQPQHF TGCGCCAGCAGCTTGGAGGGGGTGGATCAGCCCCAGCATTTT
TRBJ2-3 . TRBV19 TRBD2 CASTPTSGGTDTQYF TGTGCCAGTACTCCGACTAGCGGGGGCACAGATACGCAGTATTTT
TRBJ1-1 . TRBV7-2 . CASSLNQAVGRAFF TGTGCCAGCAGCTTAAACCAGGCAGTGGGGCGAGCTTTCTTT
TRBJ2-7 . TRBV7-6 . CASSLSTAYEQYF TGTGCCAGCAGCTTATCGACAGCATACGAGCAGTACTTC
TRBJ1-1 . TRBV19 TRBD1 CASTTTWDSGTEAFF TGTGCCAGTACCACTACGTGGGACAGTGGAACTGAAGCTTTCTTT
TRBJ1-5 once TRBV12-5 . CASGLRGPGSNQPQHF TGTGCTAGTGGTTTGCGAGGCCCGGGGAGCAATCAGCCCCAGCATTTT
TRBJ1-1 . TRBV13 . CASSFMRTEAFF TGTGCCAGCAGCTTTATGAGGACTGAAGCTTTCTTT
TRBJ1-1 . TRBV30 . CAWSVGGDTEAFF TGTGCCTGGAGTGTCGGGGGGGACACTGAAGCTTTCTTT
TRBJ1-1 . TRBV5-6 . CASSLTGFMNTEAFF TGTGCCAGCAGTCTCACAGGGTTTATGAACACTGAAGCTTTCTTT
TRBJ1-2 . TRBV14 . CASSPSFTGYGYTF TGTGCCAGCAGCCCCAGCTTTACGGGCTATGGCTACACCTTC
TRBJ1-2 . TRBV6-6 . CASSAPGDYGYTF TGTGCCAGCAGTGCACCAGGGGACTATGGCTACACCTTC
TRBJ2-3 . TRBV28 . CATKPQAVDTQYF TGTGCCACCAAACCTCAAGCCGTAGATACGCAGTATTTT
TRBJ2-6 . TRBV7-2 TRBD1 CASSLGGTAGANVLTF TGTGCCAGCAGCTTAGGGGGGACAGCAGGGGCCAACGTCCTGACTTTC
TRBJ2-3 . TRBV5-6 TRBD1 CASSPGTGRADTQYF TGTGCCAGCAGCCCCGGGACAGGGAGGGCAGATACGCAGTATTTT
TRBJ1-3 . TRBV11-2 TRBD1 CASSRSGQGGNTIYF TGTGCCAGCAGCCGCTCAGGACAGGGAGGAAACACCATATATTTT
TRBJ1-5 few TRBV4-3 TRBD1 CASSLSGQGNQPQHF TGCGCCAGCAGCCTCTCGGGACAGGGCAATCAGCCCCAGCATTTT
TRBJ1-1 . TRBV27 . CASRDWGGAGTEAFF TGTGCCAGCAGGGACTGGGGCGGGGCGGGCACTGAAGCTTTCTTT
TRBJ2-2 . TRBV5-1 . CASTRAGELFF TGCGCCAGCACACGGGCCGGGGAGCTGTTTTTT
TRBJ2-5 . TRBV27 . CASRSGGETQYF TGTGCCAGCAGATCAGGGGGGGAGACCCAGTACTTC
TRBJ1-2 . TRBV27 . CASRTNGGCGYTF TGTGCCAGCAGAACCAATGGGGGCTGCGGCTACACCTTC
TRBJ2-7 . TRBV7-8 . CASSSGQMYYEQYF TGTGCCAGCAGCTCAGGACAGATGTACTACGAGCAGTACTTC
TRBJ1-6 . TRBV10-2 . CASSEGRNNSPLHF TGCGCCAGCAGTGAGGGCAGAAATAATTCACCCCTCCACTTT
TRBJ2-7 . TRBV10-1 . CASTSYSTYEQYF TGCGCCAGCACCTCGTATAGCACCTACGAGCAGTACTTC
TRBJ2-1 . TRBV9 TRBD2 CASSVDGGGSYNEQFF TGTGCCAGCAGCGTAGACGGCGGGGGCTCCTACAATGAGCAGTTCTTC
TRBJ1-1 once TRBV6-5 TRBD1 CASSGQDGITEAFF TGTGCCAGCAGTGGACAGGACGGGATCACTGAAGCTTTCTTT
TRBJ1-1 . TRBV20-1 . CSARGRLEAFF TGCAGTGCTAGAGGCCGACTAGAAGCTTTCTTT
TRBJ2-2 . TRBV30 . CAWSVQAAGELFF TGTGCCTGGAGTGTACAGGCAGCCGGGGAGCTGTTTTTT
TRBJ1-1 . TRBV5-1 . CASSWRDPVGAFF TGCGCCAGCAGCTGGAGGGACCCCGTCGGAGCTTTCTTT
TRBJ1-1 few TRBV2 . CASLTENGYTEAFF TGTGCCAGCTTGACAGAAAATGGGTACACTGAAGCTTTCTTT
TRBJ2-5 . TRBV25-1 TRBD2 CASALFSGPEETQYF TGTGCCAGCGCATTATTTAGCGGGCCCGAAGAGACCCAGTACTTC
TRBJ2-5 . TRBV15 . CATSNIQETQYF TGTGCCACCTCTAATATACAAGAGACCCAGTACTTC